The 7 T cell receptor beta chains below were found in one sample sequenced in a study of blood T cell repertoires in COVID-19. Produced via immunoSEQ multiplex PCR; TCRdb's table is partial and in-frame only. This sample has around 140,000 clones, with just under 80% found just once. Sample: peripheral blood. These receptors were taken from a woman between 55 and 75 years old with acute or convalescent COVID-19.

This chain uses TRBV27 with TRBJ2-1; D perhaps matches TRBD2 (6 bases). The CDR3 has 16 residues. Germline assignment: CDR1 MNHEY and CDR2 SMNVEV (reference sequence). Trimming shortened V by 5 bases and J by 7 bases, and 21 bases separated the two germline ends. Here the CDR3 DNA reads TGTGCCAGCAGTCCTAGGCGGGATTGGTCTAAGAATGAGCAGTTCTTC. This sequence encodes CASSPRRDWSKNEQFF.

The V and J genes are TRBV5-1 and TRBJ1-4; D may be TRBD1 (6 bases). The germline gives CDR1 SGHRS, CDR2 YFSETQ. This CDR3 is 15 amino acids long. V lost 1 base, J lost 7 bases, and 14 bases lay in between. CDR3 in DNA: TGCGCCAGCAGCTTGAGTAACAGGGAGTTTGAAAAACTGTTTTTT. Its protein product is CASSLSNREFEKLFF.

The table lists this clone with a few counts. This chain uses TRBV27 with TRBJ1-5; 7 bases align to TRBD1. The ends lost 6 bases at V and 2 bases at J; junction bases unmatched: 10. There are 16 residues in the CDR3. CDR1 is MNHEY, CDR2 SMNVEV, per germline (reference sequence). CDR3 protein: CASRSDRVQGNQPQHF. The CDR3, as DNA: TGTGCCAGCAGATCCGACAGGGTTCAGGGCAATCAGCCCCAGCATTTT.

The chain links TRBV10-1 to TRBJ2-3; no clear D. The V and J ends lost 4 bases and 6 bases respectively, with 14 bases between them. The CDR3 runs 14 residues. Germline-derived CDR1 and CDR2 are WNHNN and SYGVQD (reference sequence). For the CDR3, the DNA is TGCGCCAGCAGTGCGTTGAGCCTCGGGGATACGCAGTATTTT. Its translation: CASSALSLGDTQYF.

The chain recombines TRBV3-1 (or the pseudogene TRBV3-2) with TRBJ2-3, with 12 bases identical to TRBD2. J gave up 5 bases and V 4 bases, and 4 bases lay outside the gene matches. The CDR3 runs to 15 residues. The V gene's germline CDR1 is LGHDT and CDR2 YNNKEL (reference sequence). CDR3 coding DNA: TGTGCCAGCAGCCTCGGACTAGCGGGGAGAGATACGCAGTATTTT. This sequence encodes CASSLGLAGRDTQYF.

The genes are TRBV7-2 and TRBJ1-2; TRBD1 aligns across 7 bases. CDR1 and CDR2 from the germline V gene are SGHTA and FQGNSA. The J segment lost 6 bases and the V segment lost 2 bases, leaving 9 bases of the junction unmatched. The length of the CDR3 is 15 residues. The CDR3 nucleotides are TGTGCCAGCAGCTTAATGGGTAGGACAGGAGATGGCTACACCTTC. Translation gives CASSLMGRTGDGYTF.

The chain recombines TRBV18 with TRBJ2-3, with D tentatively TRBD1 (6 bases). The CDR3 totals 15 residues. CDR1 and CDR2 (germline): KGHSH, LQKENI. Trimming removed 2 bases at V and 3 bases at J, with 12 bases between. The CDR3 DNA reads as TGTGCCAGCTCACCATACAACAGGGTAACAGATACGCAGTATTTT. As protein: CASSPYNRVTDTQYF.